The TCR beta chain described here comes from a study of blood T cell dynamics during melanoma immunotherapy. Germline CDR1 is SGHRS and CDR2 is YFSETQ. The CDR3 is 12 residues long. V trimming: 3 bases; J trimming: 8 bases; junction bases outside the gene matches: 4. Study-wide findings and caveats: At W3, later disease-control patients showed bifurcated PBMC repertoire changes, unlike progressors.

Time point denoted: week 3, after first cycle of checkpoint inhibitor. Remarks on this clone: What it binds is unknown.

A fixed DNA input of about 0.35 ug was used per bulk PBMC sample. Produced via immunoSEQ multiplex PCR; TCRdb's table is partial and in-frame only. The table has about 7,000 clones, about four fifths seen once; the top ten hold about 14%. This chain links TRBV5-1 with TRBJ1-2, with 7 bases aligning to TRBD1. This clonotype originated in a human donor with melanoma. Sample: blood, taken from a patient treated with checkpoint blockade. The CDR3 loop reads CASSYRGGGYTF. In DNA form, the CDR3 reads TGCGCCAGCAGCTACAGGGGCGGGGGCTACACCTTC.